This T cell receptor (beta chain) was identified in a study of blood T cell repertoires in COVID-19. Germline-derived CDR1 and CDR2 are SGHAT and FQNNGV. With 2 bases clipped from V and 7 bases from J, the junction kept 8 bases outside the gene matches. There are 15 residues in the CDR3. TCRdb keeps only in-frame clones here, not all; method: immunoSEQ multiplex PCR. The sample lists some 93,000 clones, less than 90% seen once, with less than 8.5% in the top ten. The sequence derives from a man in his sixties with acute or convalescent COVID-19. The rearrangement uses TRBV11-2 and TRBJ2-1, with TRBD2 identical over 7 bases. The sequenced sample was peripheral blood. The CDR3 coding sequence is TGTGCCAGCAGCTTAATTCGGGCAGCGGGGAATGAGCAGTTCTTC. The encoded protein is CASSLIRAAGNEQFF.